This is a list of T cell receptor beta chains from one sample in a study of PD-1 blockade in classical Hodgkin lymphoma. The protocol was immunoSEQ multiplex PCR, while the TCRdb copy is restricted to in-frame clones and leaves out a portion. Seen here are almost 100,000 clones, around nine tenths observed once, and the top ten hold roughly 3%. The sample was peripheral blood mononuclear cells (PBMCs), taken at baseline. The receptors come from a human donor with classical Hodgkin lymphoma. Both conserved end residues are part of each CDR3. The D gene is left open where the match is weak. Size is omitted from some rows. Given values are once, few, many or a class for expanded clones.

j_call: TRBJ2-7; cdr3_length: 15; d_call: TRBD1; v_call: TRBV6-5; clone_size: .; cdr3_nt: TGTGCCAGCAGTTCCAGACAGGACAGGCTCTCCGGGCAGTACTTC; cdr3_aa: CASSSRQDRLSGQYF
j_call: TRBJ1-2; cdr3_length: 13; d_call: .; v_call: TRBV9; clone_size: .; cdr3_nt: TGTGCCAGCAGCGTAGCACAGGGAGGCGGCTACACCTTC; cdr3_aa: CASSVAQGGGYTF
j_call: TRBJ2-2; cdr3_length: 16; d_call: .; v_call: TRBV7-8; clone_size: .; cdr3_nt: TGTGCCAGCAGATACTCCGGGCTTATTAACACCGGGGAGCTGTTTTTT; cdr3_aa: CASRYSGLINTGELFF
j_call: TRBJ2-1; cdr3_length: 18; d_call: .; v_call: TRBV28; clone_size: few; cdr3_nt: TGTGCCAGCAGCCTTGGGTTCGAGGGGAGGCCCCCCTACAATGAGCAGTTCTTC; cdr3_aa: CASSLGFEGRPPYNEQFF
j_call: TRBJ1-6; cdr3_length: 15; d_call: TRBD1; v_call: TRBV5-4; clone_size: .; cdr3_nt: TGTGCCAGCAGCTTGGCCGACAGGGATAATTCACCCCTCCACTTT; cdr3_aa: CASSLADRDNSPLHF
j_call: TRBJ1-4; cdr3_length: 14; d_call: .; v_call: TRBV5-5; clone_size: .; cdr3_nt: TGTGCCAGCAGCTCCCCGCAGTCGGTCGAAAAACTGTTTTTT; cdr3_aa: CASSSPQSVEKLFF
j_call: TRBJ2-1; cdr3_length: 16; d_call: TRBD2; v_call: TRBV25-1; clone_size: .; cdr3_nt: TGTGCCAGCAGTGAATATGGACTAGCGGGGTACAATGAGCAGTTCTTC; cdr3_aa: CASSEYGLAGYNEQFF
j_call: TRBJ2-7; cdr3_length: 14; d_call: TRBD1; v_call: TRBV18; clone_size: .; cdr3_nt: TGTGCCAGCTCACCGGGGACAGGGTCCTACGAGCAGTACTTC; cdr3_aa: CASSPGTGSYEQYF
j_call: TRBJ1-1; cdr3_length: 12; d_call: TRBD1; v_call: TRBV29-1; clone_size: few; cdr3_nt: TGCAGCGTTGAAGATTCGACAGGGGGCGGTTTCTTT; cdr3_aa: CSVEDSTGGGFF
j_call: TRBJ1-2; cdr3_length: 13; d_call: TRBD1; v_call: TRBV7-9; clone_size: .; cdr3_nt: TGTGCCAGCAGCTTAGGGGGGACAGGGGACTACACCTTC; cdr3_aa: CASSLGGTGDYTF
j_call: TRBJ2-2; cdr3_length: 13; d_call: .; v_call: TRBV10-3; clone_size: .; cdr3_nt: TGTGCCATTCGTGAGGGGTCGGGCGGGGAGCTGTTTTTT; cdr3_aa: CAIREGSGGELFF
j_call: TRBJ2-2; cdr3_length: 16; d_call: TRBD2; v_call: TRBV7-2; clone_size: .; cdr3_nt: TGTGCCAGCAGCTTAGCGTTCAGCGGGAGGTCCGGGGAGCTGTTTTTT; cdr3_aa: CASSLAFSGRSGELFF
j_call: TRBJ2-1; cdr3_length: 16; d_call: .; v_call: TRBV18; clone_size: .; cdr3_nt: TGTGCCAGCTCACCCTCCGGGACTTCAGAATACAATGAGCAGTTCTTC; cdr3_aa: CASSPSGTSEYNEQFF
j_call: TRBJ2-3; cdr3_length: 16; d_call: .; v_call: TRBV4-1; clone_size: .; cdr3_nt: TGCGCCAGCAGCCAAGGACTAGGAACCAGCACAGATACGCAGTATTTT; cdr3_aa: CASSQGLGTSTDTQYF
j_call: TRBJ2-2; cdr3_length: 15; d_call: TRBD1; v_call: TRBV9; clone_size: few; cdr3_nt: TGTGCCAGCAGCTCTCGCGACAGGGACACCGGGGAGCTGTTTTTT; cdr3_aa: CASSSRDRDTGELFF
j_call: TRBJ1-2; cdr3_length: 13; d_call: .; v_call: TRBV14; clone_size: once; cdr3_nt: TGTGCCAGCAGCCGGACTGACGTCTATGGCTACACCTTC; cdr3_aa: CASSRTDVYGYTF
j_call: TRBJ2-1; cdr3_length: 17; d_call: TRBD2; v_call: TRBV7-9; clone_size: .; cdr3_nt: TGTGCCAGCAGCGGGATGGGAGAGGGGACTAGCCCTAGTGAGCAGTTCTTC; cdr3_aa: CASSGMGEGTSPSEQFF
j_call: TRBJ1-1; cdr3_length: 13; d_call: .; v_call: TRBV9; clone_size: .; cdr3_nt: TGTGCCAGCAGCGTAAGGGAGGACCCTGAAGCTTTCTTT; cdr3_aa: CASSVREDPEAFF
j_call: TRBJ1-3; cdr3_length: 15; d_call: .; v_call: TRBV9; clone_size: .; cdr3_nt: TGTGCCAGCAGCGTAGATGGCAGCTCTGGAAACACCATATATTTT; cdr3_aa: CASSVDGSSGNTIYF
j_call: TRBJ2-3; cdr3_length: 15; d_call: .; v_call: TRBV14; clone_size: .; cdr3_nt: TGTGCCAGCAGCCAAGTTGCAGCCAGCACAGATACGCAGTATTTT; cdr3_aa: CASSQVAASTDTQYF
j_call: TRBJ2-1; cdr3_length: 15; d_call: TRBD2; v_call: TRBV15; clone_size: .; cdr3_nt: TGTGCCACCACCCTAGTAGCGGGAGGGACCTATGAGCAGTTCTTC; cdr3_aa: CATTLVAGGTYEQFF
j_call: TRBJ1-5; cdr3_length: 16; d_call: .; v_call: TRBV19; clone_size: .; cdr3_nt: TGTGCCAGTAGTATACTTCCGGGGCAGATCGTCCAGCCCCAGCATTTT; cdr3_aa: CASSILPGQIVQPQHF
j_call: TRBJ2-3; cdr3_length: 16; d_call: TRBD1; v_call: TRBV27; clone_size: .; cdr3_nt: TGTGCCAGCACCCAGAGGACAGGTTACAGCACAGATACGCAGTATTTT; cdr3_aa: CASTQRTGYSTDTQYF
j_call: TRBJ1-2; cdr3_length: 13; d_call: TRBD1; v_call: TRBV5-6; clone_size: once; cdr3_nt: TGTGCCAGCAGCTTCCGCCAGGGGGGTGGCTACACCTTC; cdr3_aa: CASSFRQGGGYTF
j_call: TRBJ2-7; cdr3_length: 17; d_call: TRBD2; v_call: TRBV7-2; clone_size: few; cdr3_nt: TGTGCCAGCAGCTTACCTTCTTCTAGCGGGACTTTCTACGAGCAGTACTTC; cdr3_aa: CASSLPSSSGTFYEQYF
j_call: TRBJ1-1; cdr3_length: 15; d_call: .; v_call: TRBV14; clone_size: .; cdr3_nt: TGTGCCAGCAGCCTATTGGGGGGAAGGAACACTGAAGCTTTCTTT; cdr3_aa: CASSLLGGRNTEAFF
j_call: TRBJ2-2; cdr3_length: 13; d_call: .; v_call: TRBV9; clone_size: .; cdr3_nt: TGTGCCAGCAGCGTTGGGGGACCCGGGGAGCTGTTTTTT; cdr3_aa: CASSVGGPGELFF
j_call: TRBJ1-5; cdr3_length: 12; d_call: .; v_call: TRBV30; clone_size: .; cdr3_nt: TGTGCCTGGAGTCTCGGGGGACAGCCCCAGCATTTT; cdr3_aa: CAWSLGGQPQHF
j_call: TRBJ2-1; cdr3_length: 16; d_call: .; v_call: TRBV5-8; clone_size: .; cdr3_nt: TGTGCCAGCAGCTTGAGGAGGTTAGTCCAAAGGGATGAGCAGTTCTTC; cdr3_aa: CASSLRRLVQRDEQFF
j_call: TRBJ2-1; cdr3_length: 18; d_call: .; v_call: TRBV5-6; clone_size: .; cdr3_nt: TGTGCCAGCAGCCCGATGGGGGTCGGGGGAGGAATATACAATGAGCAGTTCTTC; cdr3_aa: CASSPMGVGGGIYNEQFF
j_call: TRBJ2-5; cdr3_length: 12; d_call: .; v_call: TRBV28; clone_size: .; cdr3_nt: TGTGCCAGCAGTTTAAACCAAGAGACCCAGTACTTC; cdr3_aa: CASSLNQETQYF
j_call: TRBJ1-1; cdr3_length: 13; d_call: .; v_call: TRBV19; clone_size: .; cdr3_nt: TGTGCCAGTAGCCTCAGTGGGGACACTGAAGCTTTCTTT; cdr3_aa: CASSLSGDTEAFF
j_call: TRBJ2-7; cdr3_length: 12; d_call: TRBD2; v_call: TRBV30; clone_size: .; cdr3_nt: TGTGCCTGGAGTCCTGGGGGGGGAGAGCAGTACTTC; cdr3_aa: CAWSPGGGEQYF
j_call: TRBJ1-4; cdr3_length: 14; d_call: .; v_call: TRBV30; clone_size: .; cdr3_nt: TGTGCCTGGAGTGTCGGTCAAGTTGAGGAAAAACTGTTTTTT; cdr3_aa: CAWSVGQVEEKLFF
j_call: TRBJ2-1; cdr3_length: 15; d_call: .; v_call: TRBV11-3; clone_size: .; cdr3_nt: TGTGCCAGCAGCCTTGATTTTGGTGTGGACAATGAGCAGTTCTTC; cdr3_aa: CASSLDFGVDNEQFF
j_call: TRBJ1-3; cdr3_length: 13; d_call: TRBD1; v_call: TRBV11-3; clone_size: .; cdr3_nt: TGTGCCAGCAGCGTACAGGGGGCTGACACCATATATTTT; cdr3_aa: CASSVQGADTIYF
j_call: TRBJ2-1; cdr3_length: 16; d_call: .; v_call: TRBV29-1; clone_size: .; cdr3_nt: TGCAGCGTTGAAAGGGTTGGGGGGAGCCTTTACAATGAGCAGTTCTTC; cdr3_aa: CSVERVGGSLYNEQFF